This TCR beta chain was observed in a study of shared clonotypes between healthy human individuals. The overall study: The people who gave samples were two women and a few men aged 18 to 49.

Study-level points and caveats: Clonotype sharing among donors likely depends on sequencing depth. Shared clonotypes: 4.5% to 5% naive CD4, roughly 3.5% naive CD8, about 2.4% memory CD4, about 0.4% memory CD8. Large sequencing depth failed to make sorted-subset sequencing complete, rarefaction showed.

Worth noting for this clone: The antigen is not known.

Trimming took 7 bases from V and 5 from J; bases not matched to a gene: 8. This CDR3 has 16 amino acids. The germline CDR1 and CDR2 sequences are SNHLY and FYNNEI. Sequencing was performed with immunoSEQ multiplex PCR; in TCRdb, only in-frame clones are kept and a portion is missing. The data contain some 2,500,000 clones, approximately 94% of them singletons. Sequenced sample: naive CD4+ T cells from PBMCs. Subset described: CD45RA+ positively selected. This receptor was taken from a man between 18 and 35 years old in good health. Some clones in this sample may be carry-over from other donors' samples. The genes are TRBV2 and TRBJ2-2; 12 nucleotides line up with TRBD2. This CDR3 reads CASTLAGGPGTGELFF. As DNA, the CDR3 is TGTGCCAGCACCCTAGCGGGAGGGCCGGGAACCGGGGAGCTGTTTTTT.